These T cell receptor beta chains were read from a single sample in a study of T cells in Graves' hyperthyroidism and ophthalmopathy. In TCRdb, the multiplex PCR reads were re-called with MiXCR into one record per CDR3 protein. The data contain over 700,000 distinct CDR3 sequences, approximately 40% of them singletons. Sequencing was done on a sample of blood. Every receptor here comes from a woman between 40 and 55 years old with Graves' hyperthyroidism. CDR3s leave out the opening cysteine and the closing phenylalanine or tryptophan.

j_call | v_call | cdr3_aa
TRBJ1-5 | TRBV5-6 | ASSLAGGFNQPQH
TRBJ1-2 | TRBV7-2 | ASSLGTGGNTYGYT
TRBJ1-5 | TRBV19 | ASSIKGAQPQH
TRBJ1-6 | TRBV10-3 | AISESTGTGGSPLH
TRBJ1-5 | TRBV9 | ASSVDQGPNQPQH
TRBJ2-7 | TRBV6-2/TRBV6-3 | ASTESYGAGTYEQY
TRBJ2-7 | TRBV20-1 | SARDRTSLSYEQY
TRBJ1-2 | TRBV7-2 | ASSLVLAGTGDGYT
TRBJ1-1 | TRBV6-6 | ASSHGSGNTEAF
TRBJ2-7 | TRBV10-3 | ASSPMGRIYEQY
TRBJ2-7 | TRBV5-1 | ASSFIQGYEQY
TRBJ1-2 | TRBV19 | ARPTGSYGYT
TRBJ1-6 | TRBV7-2 | ASGWAKSSPLH
TRBJ1-2 | TRBV2 | ASRDGFYGYT
TRBJ1-1 | TRBV19 | ASSGPGGAVTEAF
TRBJ2-7 | TRBV10-3 | AIRATGEGIYEQY
TRBJ2-7 | TRBV20-1 | SAYNTGGKVEQY
TRBJ2-7 | TRBV20-1 | SASLGTTYEQY
TRBJ2-1 | TRBV7-2 | ASSADRGYNEQF
TRBJ2-7 | TRBV7-9 | ASGRQEENEQY
TRBJ2-5 | TRBV19 | ASSWSSGAETQY
TRBJ1-2 | TRBV20-1 | SVGVLTWGYT
TRBJ2-7 | TRBV6-5 | ASSYLARDEQY
TRBJ2-7 | TRBV2 | ASSPGWTGEY
TRBJ2-7 | TRBV5-1 | ASSLAGAASYEQY
TRBJ2-5 | TRBV6-5 | ASTISGGETQY
TRBJ1-1 | TRBV10-2 | ASSEAGASEAF
TRBJ2-7 | TRBV20-1 | SARTSVGAGTGVDEQY
TRBJ1-1 | TRBV19 | ATTVGGGKTEAF
TRBJ2-3 | TRBV25-1 | ASSEYRRGGVTDTQY
TRBJ2-7 | TRBV6-6 | ASTHGDRGHEQY
TRBJ1-1 | TRBV12-3/TRBV12-4 | ASSSGEEYTEAF
TRBJ2-7 | TRBV5-1 | ASSLGRNSGTIQYEQY
TRBJ2-3 | TRBV29-1 | SVDSEGLVF
TRBJ2-5 | TRBV24-1 | ATSVGGAGRVGETQY
TRBJ2-5 | TRBV28 | ASGHGKGLAVQETQY
TRBJ2-7 | TRBV5-6 | ASSSRGIGNLDEQY
TRBJ2-6 | TRBV7-2 | ASSQDGRSGANVLT
TRBJ1-4 | TRBV19 | ASSASSQRPDIFTDEKLF
TRBJ1-1 | TRBV19 | ASSPRQGGNTEAF
TRBJ1-1 | TRBV29-1 | SVGLAGSNTEAF
TRBJ2-2 | TRBV4-3 | ASSQALGAGATGELF
TRBJ2-7 | TRBV7-2 | ASSREDYEQY
TRBJ1-2 | TRBV15 | ATSSPQGEYGYT
TRBJ1-4 | TRBV20-1 | SARSGGLGQKLF
TRBJ2-7 | TRBV5-8 | ASSTDSYEQY
TRBJ1-1 | TRBV29-1 | SVPPGRMNTEAF
TRBJ2-5 | TRBV25-1 | ASSPREGPQETQY
TRBJ1-1 | TRBV5-5 | ASTRRAGGVNNEDTEAF
TRBJ1-4 | TRBV5-6 | ASSRLSVGGSSEKLF
TRBJ2-5 | TRBV7-2 | ASSPSTGTSGGQETQY
TRBJ2-7 | TRBV20-1 | GAGVGSGDQY
TRBJ2-5 | TRBV20-1 | SPGQQETQY